These 29 T cell receptor beta chains were sequenced from one sample in a study of blood T cells in healthy people across ages. Next came a second PCR, run for about 7 to 12 cycles, which used a sample-barcoded 5' primer along with a J-beta primer mix. In TCRdb, the 5' RACE reads were re-called with MiXCR into one record per CDR3 protein. The sample comprises just over 800,000 distinct CDR3 sequences, 55% to 65% of which are singletons, and roughly 25% rests with the top ten. The sample comprised blood. The receptors were gathered from a young man in good health.

V usage is TRBV6-1 and J usage is TRBJ2-4, with 11 bases matching TRBD1. This CDR3 is built from 21 residues. V shed 5 bases, J shed 3 bases, and the junction held 21 bases outside the gene matches. Germline V CDR1 and CDR2: MNHNS, SASEGT. Written as DNA, the CDR3 is TGTGCCAGCAGTCTCTTACTTCCGGGACAGGGGGGATCCGGCCACAAAAACATTCAGTACTTC. Translated: CASSLLLPGQGGSGHKNIQYF.

This clonotype was seen only once. The V and J genes are TRBV10-3 and TRBJ1-3; 9 bases agree with TRBD1. Looked up from germline, CDR1 is ENHRY and CDR2 is SYGVKD. Trimming at V came to 3 bases and at J to 4 bases, leaving 10 bases not matched to a gene. The length of the CDR3 is 17 residues. The CDR3 loop is CAISEYPRDRDGNTIYF. CDR3 bases: TGTGCCATCAGTGAATACCCCCGGGACAGGGACGGAAACACCATATATTTT.

This clonotype was recorded only once. The J gene is TRBJ2-3, the V gene TRBV9; tentatively, D is TRBD2 (5 bases). The V gene's germline CDR1 is SGDLS and CDR2 YYNGEE. The V and J ends lost 0 bases and 2 bases respectively, with 13 bases between them. The CDR3 is made up of 16 amino acids. As DNA, the CDR3 is TGTGCCAGCAGCGTAGAGGTCCTAGCCTCCACAGATACGCAGTATTTT. This codes for CASSVEVLASTDTQYF.

The table lists this clonotype with a few counts. The chain joins TRBV20-1 to TRBJ2-1; D not resolved. This CDR3 comprises 15 residues. The germline gives CDR1 DFQATT, CDR2 SNEGSKA (reference sequence). The V gene lost 5 bases and the J gene lost 0 bases, with 14 bases spanning the gap. The CDR3 reads CSAPPTFRSYNEQFF. In DNA, the CDR3 is TGCAGTGCTCCACCGACTTTCCGCTCCTACAATGAGCAGTTCTTC.

The gene calls are TRBV7-9 and TRBJ2-7; D unclear. V was cut by 1 base and J by 1 base, with 11 bases left in between. Germline V CDR1 and CDR2: SEHNR, FQNEAQ (reference sequence). The CDR3 has 15 residues. In nucleotides, the CDR3 is TGTGCCAGCAGCTTAGTCTGGCAAGGATCCTACGAGCAGTACTTC. It translates to CASSLVWQGSYEQYF.

Concerning this clonotype: Its ends do not fully match the called genes, so a read error is possible. V gene TRBV27 combines with J gene TRBJ2-4; D possibly corresponds to TRBD2 (5 bases). The CDR3 length is 12 residues. CDR1 MNHEY and CDR2 SMNVEV come from the germline V gene (reference sequence). The CDR3, as DNA: TGTGCCAGCAGTTTCCCGGGGTACGAGCAGCACTTC. It encodes CASSFPGYEQHF.

The chain is built from TRBV28 and TRBJ2-7, with 8 bases fitting TRBD1. Germline V gene lookup returns CDR1 MDHEN and CDR2 SYDVKM. The CDR3 has 15 residues. After removal of 6 bases from V and 1 base from J, the junction contained 8 bases not matched to a gene. This chain's CDR3 is CASSPDRELSYEQYF. CDR3 bases: TGTGCCAGCAGCCCGGACAGGGAGCTATCCTACGAGCAGTACTTC.

The chain employs TRBV29-1 and TRBJ1-2, with TRBD1 as a possible D gene (6 bases). The V end lost 7 bases, the J end lost 8 bases, and 14 bases lay between the germline ends. Germline CDR1 and CDR2: SQVTM and ANQGSEA. CDR3 size: 11 residues. CDR3 loop: CSGLTGLGYTF. CDR3 nucleotide sequence: TGCAGCGGCCTCACAGGGTTGGGCTACACCTTC.

This chain links TRBV6-2 or TRBV6-3 with TRBJ2-4, with D possibly being TRBD1 or TRBD2 (5 bases each). Germline V lookup: CDR1 MNHEY, CDR2 SVGEGT. The CDR3 covers 15 residues. V gave up 4 bases and J gave up 5 bases, with 15 bases separating them. The CDR3 coding sequence is TGTGCCAGCAGTTCCCCCAGGGACCTTGAAAACATTCAGTACTTC. This gives the protein CASSSPRDLENIQYF.

The chain has TRBV24-1 and TRBJ2-5; 9 nucleotides line up with TRBD1. The J call is uncertain, as TRBJ2-7 better fits the DNA end. This CDR3 has 15 residues. In germline, CDR1 is KGHDR, CDR2 SFDVKD. This CDR3 reads CATSDPAQGAYEQYF. The CDR3 DNA reads TGTGCCACCAGTGATCCGGCACAGGGGGCATACGAGCAGTACTTC.

This clonotype was seen more than once but under ten times. The chain employs TRBV29-1 and TRBJ2-5; D might be TRBD1 or TRBD2, each matching 6 bases. The J call may be incorrect, as the DNA end agrees better with TRBJ2-7. The CDR3 loop spans 14 amino acids. From germline, CDR1 is SQVTM and CDR2 ANQGSEA. CDR3 nucleotide sequence: TGCAGCGTTGCCCCGGGACACGGGAGAAACGAGCAGTACTTC. Residues: CSVAPGHGRNEQYF.

This clonotype was counted once. One base away lies a much larger clone, so this may be a sequencing read error. The gene calls are TRBV4-3 and TRBJ2-2; 10 positions agree with TRBD2. V was pared by 1 base and J by 6 bases, with 5 bases of the junction left unmatched. The length of the CDR3 is 16 residues. The germline V gene has CDR1 LGHNA and CDR2 YSLEER. CDR3 bases: TGCGCCAGCAGCCAAGGAGCGGGGGGGCTCGCCGGGGAGCTGTTTTTT. Encoded protein: CASSQGAGGLAGELFF.

V is TRBV3-1 and J is TRBJ2-1; D is unresolved. V dropped 5 bases and J dropped 6 bases, with 11 bases sitting between them. This CDR3 contains 13 residues. CDR1 and CDR2 from the germline V gene are LGHDT and YNNKEL (reference sequence). CDR3 nucleotides: TGTGCCAGCAGCGTAGGTCCCCCCAATGAGCAGTTCTTC. This encodes CASSVGPPNEQFF.

CDR3 sequence (DNA): TGCGCCAGCAGCCCGGTCCAGACTAGCGGGGAGACCCAGTACTTC. It specifies CASSPVQTSGETQYF. The chain carries TRBV5-1 and TRBJ2-5; 10 nucleotides align to TRBD2. J lost 5 bases, V lost 4 bases, and 8 bases had no gene match. CDR1 and CDR2 from the germline V gene are SGHRS and YFSETQ. The CDR3 sequence is 15 residues long.

DNA of the CDR3: TGTGCCAGCAGTGACAAAAGACAGGGACTGACAGATACGCAGTATTTT. Its translation: CASSDKRQGLTDTQYF. This chain connects TRBV6-1 to TRBJ2-3; maybe TRBD1 (7 bases). Germline CDR1 MNHNS, CDR2 SASEGT. V lost 3 bases to trimming and J lost 3 bases, with 16 bases between them. The CDR3 runs to 16 residues.

This clonotype was picked up one time. V is TRBV27 and J is TRBJ2-1; 7 positions agree with TRBD1. After removal of 5 bases from V and 12 bases from J, the junction contained 4 bases not matched to a gene. CDR1 is MNHEY, CDR2 SMNVEV, per germline (reference sequence). The CDR3 has 11 residues. CDR3 DNA: TGTGCCAGCAGTGGGACAGTTGGGCAGTTCTTC. It yields the protein CASSGTVGQFF.

The J gene is TRBJ2-1, the V gene TRBV5-6; maybe TRBD2 (5 bases). CDR3 length: 15 residues. Per germline, CDR1 SGHDT and CDR2 YYEEEE. The V end lost 6 bases, the J end lost 0 bases, and 13 bases lay between the germline ends. The CDR3, as DNA: TGTGCCAGCAACCCACAAGGGAGCTCCTACAATGAGCAGTTCTTC. As protein: CASNPQGSSYNEQFF.

In its sample, this clonotype was seen once. CDR3 sequence: CASSYSKRDPPYEQYF. The CDR3 DNA reads as TGTGCCAGCAGTTACTCAAAGCGGGATCCGCCCTACGAGCAGTACTTC. J is TRBJ2-7 and V is TRBV6-2 or TRBV6-3, with 7 bases that match TRBD2. Unmatched junction bases numbered 7, after V lost 0 bases and J lost 2 bases. CDR1 is MNHEY, CDR2 SVGEGT, per germline. The CDR3 loop spans 16 amino acids.

The chain joins TRBV7-2 to TRBJ2-1, with TRBD2 identical over 9 bases. The CDR3 loop spans 16 amino acids. The ends lost 5 bases at V and 1 base at J; junction bases unmatched: 6. Germline CDR1 SGHTA, CDR2 FQGNSA. The CDR3: CASSPQAGGSYNEQFF. In DNA, the CDR3 is TGTGCCAGCAGCCCACAAGCGGGGGGTTCCTACAATGAGCAGTTCTTC.

This clonotype has just a few counts. Here the CDR3 reads CASSLSDRGGEQFF. In DNA, the CDR3 is TGTGCCAGCAGTTTATCGGACAGGGGTGGTGAGCAGTTCTTC. J is TRBJ2-1 and V is TRBV28; TRBD1 matches 9 bases. CDR1 and CDR2 from the germline V gene are MDHEN and SYDVKM. The trim removed 1 base at V and 9 bases at J, leaving 4 bases unmatched. The CDR3 loop spans 14 amino acids.

The chain combines TRBV5-1 with TRBJ2-7, with D possibly being TRBD2 (6 bases). V was cut by 3 bases and J by 9 bases, with 22 bases left in between. The CDR3 covers 15 residues. Looked up from germline, CDR1 is SGHRS and CDR2 is YFSETQ. CDR3 in DNA: TGCGCCAGCAGCTCTTCTAAGCAGGGAGGAAGCGGGCAGTACTTC. It codes for CASSSSKQGGSGQYF.

The chain recombines TRBV5-1 with TRBJ2-7, with 15 bases matching TRBD2. CDR3 length: 17 amino acids. Germline V lookup: CDR1 SGHRS, CDR2 YFSETQ. Losses at the gene ends were 4 bases for V and 7 bases for J; bases not matched to a gene: 12. CDR3 amino acids: CASSPGTSGGPYNEQYF. The CDR3 DNA reads TGCGCCAGCAGCCCCGGGACTAGCGGGGGGCCTTACAATGAGCAGTACTTC. Full variable domain (missing parts from reference TRBV5-1 and TRBJ2-7): KAGVTQTPRYLIKTRGQQVTLSCSPISGHRSVSWYQQTPGQGLQFLFEYFSETQRNKGNFPGRFSGRQFSNSRSEMNVSTLELGDSALYLCASSPGTSGGPYNEQYFGPGTRLTVT.

The chain combines TRBV4-3 with TRBJ2-1; D is ambiguous. This CDR3 comprises 11 residues. Germline-derived CDR1 and CDR2 are LGHNA and YSLEER. Trimming pared 1 base from V and 10 bases from J, leaving 5 bases between. CDR3 coding DNA: TGCGCCAGCAGCCAAGCTCGGGAGCAGTTCTTC. It is translated as CASSQAREQFF.

This chain uses TRBV28 with TRBJ2-7; weak D call: TRBD2 (6 bases). V was shortened by 6 bases and J by 2 bases, with 17 bases between the two germline ends. The CDR3 sequence is 15 residues long. Germline CDR1 MDHEN, CDR2 SYDVKM. This CDR3 is CASRVLQGLPYEQYF. Written as DNA, the CDR3 is TGTGCCAGCAGGGTACTCCAGGGACTCCCCTACGAGCAGTACTTC.

The chain has TRBV5-1 and TRBJ2-5; the D gene is possibly TRBD2 (6 bases). The end of the DNA fits TRBJ2-7 better, so the J call may be wrong. The CDR3 has 15 amino acids. CDR1 and CDR2 from the germline V gene are SGHRS and YFSETQ. Here the CDR3 reads CASSLDFGTFYEQYF. As DNA, the CDR3 is TGCGCCAGCAGCTTGGATTTTGGGACTTTCTACGAGCAGTACTTC.

The count of this clonotype is one. This chain joins TRBV9 and TRBJ2-7; perhaps TRBD2 as D (6 bases). Germline loops: CDR1 SGDLS, CDR2 YYNGEE. Trimming removed 0 bases from V and 4 bases from J, with 11 bases in between. This CDR3 has 14 amino acids. The CDR3 coding sequence is TGTGCCAGCAGCGTAGGTCCAGGGAGGTACGAGCAGTACTTC. As protein: CASSVGPGRYEQYF.

This clonotype has a handful of counts. This rearrangement joins TRBV27 to TRBJ2-1; D not certain. Germline V CDR1 and CDR2: MNHEY, SMNVEV (reference sequence). Trimming removed 2 bases at V and 6 bases at J, with 8 bases between. The CDR3 extends over 13 amino acids. The CDR3 bases are TGTGCCAGCAGTTTAGGTCGGGCCAATGAGCAGTTCTTC. This translates into CASSLGRANEQFF.

The chain is built from TRBV28 and TRBJ2-3; no clear D gene. V lost 3 bases and J lost 2, with 6 bases in between. CDR3 length: 13 amino acids. Germline-derived CDR1 and CDR2 are MDHEN and SYDVKM. The CDR3 reads CASSFQYTDTQYF. The CDR3 DNA sequence: TGTGCCAGCAGTTTCCAATACACAGATACGCAGTATTTT.

This clonotype was seen more than once but under ten times. This sequence joins TRBV5-1 and TRBJ2-1, with 15 bases fitting TRBD2. Germline trimming cut 5 bases from V and 9 bases from J; bases unmatched to any gene: 6. CDR1 is SGHRS, CDR2 YFSETQ, per germline. This CDR3 contains 15 residues. The CDR3 protein is CASREGTSGGREQFF. CDR3 DNA sequence: TGCGCCAGCAGAGAGGGGACTAGCGGGGGGCGTGAGCAGTTCTTC.